These T cell receptor beta chains were read from a single sample in a study of blood T cell repertoires in COVID-19. Sequencing used immunoSEQ multiplex PCR; TCRdb keeps in-frame clones, though not all of them. The data contain just under 35,000 clones, 87% of them singletons. The sample was peripheral blood. The origin of the receptors is a human donor in a cohort sampled during active COVID-19. Each CDR3 is given with its conserved first and last residue.

TRBV19	TRBJ1-5	CASSLGLASNQPQHF
TRBV28	TRBJ2-7	CASSTRGRGKSYEQYF
TRBV4-3	TRBJ2-7	CASSQDPPGQGTAYEQYF
TRBV28	TRBJ2-5	CASISTRGQGETQYF
TRBV11-2	TRBJ2-1	CASSPLLRQGNEQFF
TRBV20-1	TRBJ2-5	CSASTTDRVETQYF
TRBV19	TRBJ2-1	CASSISWRGAFNEQFF
TRBV19	TRBJ1-4	CASSIRPRGEGEKLFF
TRBV7-2	TRBJ1-5	CASSATGQGNQPQHF
TRBV10-2	TRBJ1-5	CASGKGDNSNQPQHF
TRBV6-1	TRBJ2-5	CASSEAGWAQGGLQTQYF
TRBV27	TRBJ1-1	CASSFLGTDGASEAFF
TRBV5-1	TRBJ2-1	CASSTRGDEQFF
TRBV12-3/TRBV12-4	TRBJ1-1	CASSTAGTEAFF
TRBV18	TRBJ2-3	CASSPPGRESDTQYF
TRBV7-9	TRBJ1-6	CASSPTGVSPLHF
TRBV3-1/TRBV3-2	TRBJ2-3	CASSLGTTDTQYF
TRBV24-1	TRBJ2-1	CATSEGGGGPLYNEQFF
TRBV4-3	TRBJ2-2	CASSQDSRDSGELFF
TRBV2	TRBJ2-7	CASSPDRGLGYEQYF
TRBV5-4	TRBJ2-3	CASSPPRGGLYTQYF
TRBV2	TRBJ1-4	CASSDRAGNEKLFF
TRBV7-2	TRBJ2-1	CASSPRLADPIEQFF
TRBV28	TRBJ1-5	CASSRQNQPQHF
TRBV4-3	TRBJ2-7	CASSTFLGGAYEQYF
TRBV9	TRBJ1-3	CASSVAGGNGNTIYF
TRBV11-2	TRBJ1-6	CASSPKGDETLHF
TRBV7-2	TRBJ2-1	CASSLGGYENNEQFF
TRBV6-6	TRBJ1-1	CASSSGGEAEAFF
TRBV6-5	TRBJ2-7	CASSNRDRGRGEQYF
TRBV7-2	TRBJ2-4	CASSSSSGVNIQYF
TRBV10-2	TRBJ1-4	CASSINGEKLFF
TRBV18	TRBJ2-7	CASSPSGYEGAYEQYF
TRBV5-1	TRBJ1-1	CASSAGGRRTNTEAFF
TRBV6-2/TRBV6-3	TRBJ2-1	CASSLIRTSGGENEQFF
TRBV24-1	TRBJ1-5	CATAHGGAYSNQPQHF
TRBV11-2	TRBJ1-1	CASSQTGLNTEAFF
TRBV5-1	TRBJ1-6	CASSRDKYSPLHF
TRBV9	TRBJ2-7	CASSAQGAGGPHEQYF
TRBV19	TRBJ1-6	CASRMAGQGNSPLHF
TRBV4-3	TRBJ2-7	CASSQDRGYEQYF
TRBV9	TRBJ2-7	CASSVGLAGAYEQYF
TRBV28	TRBJ1-5	CASSLLGTGVQPQHF
TRBV11-3	TRBJ2-1	CASSPGSSGGAEEQFF
TRBV14	TRBJ1-4	CASSHRGSTNEKLFF
TRBV5-1	TRBJ2-4	CASSLSGTASNIQYF
TRBV6-5	TRBJ2-7	CASRDGDRDSYEQYF
TRBV18	TRBJ1-2	CASSPPSRQGTDGYTF
TRBV5-1	TRBJ1-1	CASRPSGPNTEAFF
TRBV27	TRBJ1-1	CASSLDRGQGEAFF
TRBV2	TRBJ1-1	CASITGHTGEAFF
TRBV2	TRBJ2-5	CASRRDREGETQYF
TRBV28	TRBJ1-2	CASSLRNPNGYTF
TRBV14	TRBJ2-2	CASSQDLLAGVTGELFF
TRBV19	TRBJ1-4	CASSPGQGVVSEKLFF
TRBV6-2/TRBV6-3	TRBJ1-2	CASSSTGTAYNYGYTF
TRBV28	TRBJ1-5	CASSLTRLDQPQHF
TRBV24-1	TRBJ2-6	CATSETYRAGANVLTF
TRBV27	TRBJ1-5	CASSLSTGSSNQPQHF